The T cell receptor beta chain described here comes from a study of blood T cell repertoires in COVID-19. V shed 3 bases and J shed 3 bases, with 18 bases lying between them. This CDR3 region has 16 residues. The germline gives CDR1 SGHKS, CDR2 YYEKEE (reference sequence). As processed by the authors: Amplifying reference gene primers gave estimates of nucleated cell counts. The table came from immunoSEQ multiplex PCR; TCRdb's copy has only in-frame clones and leaves some out. V, J and clone size are taken as reported in that table, and D and trimming were inferred from the DNA itself. This table has approximately 270,000 clones, more than 75% appearing once. This clone was detected only a few times.

The receptor comes from a man aged 40-50 years with active or convalescent COVID-19. Sample: peripheral blood. The chain couples TRBV5-5 to TRBJ1-1, with a tentative D call TRBD1 (5 bases). CDR3 loop: CASSSAAGWFDTEAFF. CDR3 coding DNA: TGTGCCAGCAGCTCCGCGGCAGGGTGGTTTGACACTGAAGCTTTCTTT.